The clone carrying this T cell receptor beta chain was counted a single time. Individuals aged about 18 to 89 years were recruited from 20 to 25 US areas. Allocation to cohorts depended on clinical history reported by the participants. Repertoires were generated with immunoSEQ multiplex PCR, while TCRdb's copy carries only in-frame clones and drops some. The sample contains fewer than 300,000 clones, more than 75% of which appear only once. This sample is part of a study of blood T cell repertoires in COVID-19. Study-wide context: Specimens from acute and convalescent COVID-19 originated in the United States, Italy and Spain. PBMCs, B-cell-depleted T cells, or T cells were the source of the cDNA or gDNA that made up the material.

This clonotype originated in a woman aged 40 to 50 with acute COVID-19. The source material was PBMCs or T cells enriched from blood (not recorded which).

As DNA, the CDR3 is TGTGCCAGTAGTACTCAGGTCTTTAATGAGCAGTTCTTC. It encodes CASSTQVFNEQFF. V is TRBV19 and J is TRBJ2-1; D gene ambiguous. V gave up 4 bases and J gave up 7 bases, with 11 bases separating them. This CDR3 spans 13 amino acids. Germline values: CDR1 LNHDA, CDR2 SQIVND (reference sequence).